Sequencing of this T cell receptor (beta chain) was carried out in a study of read filtering for tumor transcriptome and immune sequencing. Study overall: DNase treatment preceded whole-transcriptome library preparation. Broader study findings: RNA-seq captured clonotypes less deeply and reliably than IR-seq.

As regards this clonotype: Its antigen remains unidentified.

Molecular barcoded adaptors covering alpha/delta and beta/gamma chains were used on around 400 ng RNA. MiXCR was run by TCRdb on the reads, yielding one entry per CDR3 protein. The sample contains around 20,000 distinct CDR3 sequences, about 20% of which appear only once. CDR3 size: 18 residues. V lost 0 bases to trimming and J lost 3 bases; unmatched junction nucleotides: 9. Germline V gives CDR1 SGHKS, CDR2 YYEKEE (reference sequence). V is TRBV5-5 and J is TRBJ2-7; 13 nucleotides align to TRBD2. The TCR originated in a donor at least 40 years old with multiple myeloma. The sample taken for sequencing was a population of CD138-negative cells sorted from bone marrow. The DNA for the CDR3 is TGTGCCAGCAGCTTGGAGGGACTAGCGGGACTTAACCGCTACGAGCAGTACTTC. This translates into CASSLEGLAGLNRYEQYF.